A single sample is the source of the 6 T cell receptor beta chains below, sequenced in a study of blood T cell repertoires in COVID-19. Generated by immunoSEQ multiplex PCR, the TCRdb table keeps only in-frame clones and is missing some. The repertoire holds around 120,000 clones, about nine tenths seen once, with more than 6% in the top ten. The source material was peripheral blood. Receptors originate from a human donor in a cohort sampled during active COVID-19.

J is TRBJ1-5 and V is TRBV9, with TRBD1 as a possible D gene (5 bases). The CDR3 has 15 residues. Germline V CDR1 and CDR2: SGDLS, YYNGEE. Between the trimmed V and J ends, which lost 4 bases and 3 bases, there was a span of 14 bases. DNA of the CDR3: TGTGCCAGCAGCTCCCTCCCGACAGACAATCAGCCCCAGCATTTT. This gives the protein CASSSLPTDNQPQHF.

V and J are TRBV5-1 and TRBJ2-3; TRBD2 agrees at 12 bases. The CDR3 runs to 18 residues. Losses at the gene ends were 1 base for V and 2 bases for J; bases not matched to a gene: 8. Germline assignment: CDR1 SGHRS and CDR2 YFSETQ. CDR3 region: CASSLKGTSGGYTDTQYF. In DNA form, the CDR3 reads TGCGCCAGCAGCTTGAAGGGAACTAGCGGGGGGTACACAGATACGCAGTATTTT. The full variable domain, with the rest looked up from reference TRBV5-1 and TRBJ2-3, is KAGVTQTPRYLIKTRGQQVTLSCSPISGHRSVSWYQQTPGQGLQFLFEYFSETQRNKGNFPGRFSGRQFSNSRSEMNVSTLELGDSALYLCASSLKGTSGGYTDTQYFGPGTRLTVL.

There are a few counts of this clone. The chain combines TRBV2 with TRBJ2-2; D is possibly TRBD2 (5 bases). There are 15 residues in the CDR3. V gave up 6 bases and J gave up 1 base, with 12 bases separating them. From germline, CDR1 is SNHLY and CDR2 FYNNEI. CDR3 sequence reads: CASSRLGRNTGELFF. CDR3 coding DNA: TGTGCCAGCAGCCGCTTGGGGAGGAACACCGGGGAGCTGTTTTTT.

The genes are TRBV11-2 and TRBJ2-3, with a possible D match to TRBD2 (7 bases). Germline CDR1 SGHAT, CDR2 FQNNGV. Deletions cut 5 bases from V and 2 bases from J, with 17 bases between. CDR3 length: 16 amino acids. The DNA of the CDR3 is TGTGCCAGCAGCCCCGTACGGGGGGCCTTCACAGATACGCAGTATTTT. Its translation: CASSPVRGAFTDTQYF.

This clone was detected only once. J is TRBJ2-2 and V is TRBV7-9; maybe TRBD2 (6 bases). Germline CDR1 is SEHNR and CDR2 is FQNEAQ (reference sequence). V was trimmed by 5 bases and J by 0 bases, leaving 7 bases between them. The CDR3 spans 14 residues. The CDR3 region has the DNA TGTGCCAGCAGCCGGGACTCGAACACCGGGGAGCTGTTTTTT. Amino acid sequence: CASSRDSNTGELFF.

In DNA, the CDR3 is TGTGCCAGCAGCCCACCAAGCGGGACCCAAGAGACCCAGTACTTC. Translating gives CASSPPSGTQETQYF. The chain employs TRBV14 and TRBJ2-5, with 7 bases aligning to TRBD2. V dropped 4 bases and J dropped 1; count of bases not matched to a gene: 6. The CDR3 is made up of 15 amino acids. Germline CDR1 reads SGHDN; CDR2 reads FVKESK.